The clone carrying this TCR beta chain came up many times. Its antigen is not known. For TCRbeta, the library was prepared with unique molecular identifiers. TCRdb analysed the PCR reads with MiXCR anew, one entry per CDR3 protein. This sample has 97,000 or so distinct CDR3 sequences, with 6% found just once. The source of the sample is a study of T-cell reconstitution after alpha-beta-depleted transplantation in children. Overall study results and limits: The high TCRbeta diversity at day 60 in some patients came from surviving recipient T cells and thymic progenitors.

This TCR derives from a female patient under 10 years old who had a stem cell transplant for Fanconi anemia, so the T cells may come from the graft donor. The source was PBMCs, mostly from graft donor cells, collected 60 days after TCRalphabeta/CD19-depleted stem cell transplant.

CDR3 loop: CASSFGTGGPESYEQYF. CDR3 DNA sequence: TGTGCCAGCAGCTTCGGGACAGGGGGCCCCGAATCCTACGAGCAGTACTTC. The chain uses TRBV21-1 and TRBJ2-7; the tabulated D call, TRBD1, remains unverified against the DNA. TRBV21-1 is reported as a pseudogene. The CDR3 is 17 amino acids.